The following is a TCR beta chain sequence with its context. What it binds is not known. Library construction for TCR beta used iRepertoire HTBI primers and Arm-PCR of CDR3 regions. TCRdb called the multiplex PCR reads again in MiXCR, with one record for every CDR3 protein. The data show under 450,000 distinct CDR3 sequences, with roughly 23% seen just once and approximately 27% held by the top ten. This sample's time point: persistent/refractory GD, antithyroid drugs over 5 years with positive TRAb. Making the TCR library involved RNA that had been extracted from PBMCs. EDTA tubes collected roughly 9.6 milliliters of peripheral blood. The CDR3 loop spans 17 amino acids. V lost 3 bases and J lost 0, with 16 bases in between. CDR1 is SGHTA, CDR2 FQGTGA, per germline. The sample comes from a study of regulatory T cells in long-lasting Graves disease. General observations from the study: Small sample size may have lowered accuracy. The study found TRBV28, TRBJ1-2 and TRBJ2-5 favored in persistent disease.

The rearrangement joins TRBV7-3 to TRBJ2-3; perhaps TRBD2 as D (6 bases). The source of this sequence is a woman in her 40s with Graves disease. Source: peripheral blood mononuclear cells (PBMCs), taken when the disease was refractory, from a patient treated with antithyroid drugs. The CDR3: CASSFGLSAASTDTQYF. The CDR3 region has the DNA TGTGCCAGCAGCTTTGGACTATCAGCGGCTAGCACAGATACGCAGTATTTT.